This TCR beta chain was found in a study of blood T cell repertoires in COVID-19. Across the whole study: Researchers got acute and convalescent COVID-19 samples from the United States, Italy and Spain. From T cells, B-cell-depleted T cells, or PBMCs came the material, which was cDNA or gDNA.

The CDR3 extends over 15 amino acids. The V and J ends lost 5 bases and 3 bases, in that order; junction bases with no gene match: 7. Germline CDR1 reads SGHTA; CDR2 reads FQGNSA. How the authors handled the data: Estimates of nucleated cell counts were drawn from the amplification of reference gene primers. Profiling relied on immunoSEQ multiplex PCR, and the TCRdb table lists in-frame clones only, not all of them. The V and J calls and clone size are taken from that table; D and trimming were inferred from the DNA. The sample has almost 400,000 clones, around nine tenths seen once. In this sample, this clone turned up once. The study drew participants aged about 18 to 89 years from some 24 US areas.

The sample comprised PBMCs or T cells enriched from blood (not recorded which). This TCR came from a woman younger than 45 with acute COVID-19. The chain recombines TRBV7-2 with TRBJ2-7; 10 bases agree with TRBD1. CDR3 DNA sequence: TGTGCCAGCAGCGTCTCCGGGACAGGGGTCTACGAGCAGTACTTC. It encodes CASSVSGTGVYEQYF. Filled out from reference TRBV7-2 and TRBJ2-7, the complete variable domain reads GAGVSQSPSNKVTEKGKDVELRCDPISGHTALYWYRQSLGQGLEFLIYFQGNSAPDKSGLPSDRFSAERTGGSVSTLTIQRTQQEDSAVYLCASSVSGTGVYEQYFGPGTRLTVT.